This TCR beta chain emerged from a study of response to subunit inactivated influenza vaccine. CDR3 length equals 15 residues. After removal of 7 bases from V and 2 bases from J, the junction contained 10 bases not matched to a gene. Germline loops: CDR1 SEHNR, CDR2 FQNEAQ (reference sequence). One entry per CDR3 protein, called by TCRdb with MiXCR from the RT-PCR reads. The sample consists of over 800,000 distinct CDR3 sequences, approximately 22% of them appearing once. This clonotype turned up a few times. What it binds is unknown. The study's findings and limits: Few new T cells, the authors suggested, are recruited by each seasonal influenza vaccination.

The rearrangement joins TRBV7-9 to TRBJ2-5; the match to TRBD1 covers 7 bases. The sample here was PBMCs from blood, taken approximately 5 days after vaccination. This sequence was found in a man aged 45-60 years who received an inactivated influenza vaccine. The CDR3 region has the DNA TGTGCCAGCACCTTCTTTAGGGACAGTCAAGAGACCCAGTACTTC. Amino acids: CASTFFRDSQETQYF.